This is a list of T cell receptor beta chains from one sample in a study of blood T cell repertoires in COVID-19. Libraries were prepared by immunoSEQ multiplex PCR; TCRdb keeps only in-frame clonotypes and omits some of them. The table includes some 300,000 clones, 87% detected once. The sample taken for sequencing was peripheral blood. The receptors were gathered from a man aged 18 to 30 with active or convalescent COVID-19. Each CDR3 is given with its conserved first and last residue. Fields, in order: J gene, V gene, clone size, D gene, CDR3 protein, CDR3 DNA. D genes are given only for firm matches. Some rows have no size entry. The others give once, few or many, or a class for an expanded clone.

TRBJ2-7 TRBV5-1 once TRBD2 CASSLTRLGSGSYEQYF TGCGCCAGCAGCTTGACCCGGTTGGGTAGCGGGAGTTACGAGCAGTACTTC
TRBJ2-4 TRBV5-1 - TRBD1 CASSWMTGTGNGNIQYF TGCGCCAGCAGCTGGATGACCGGGACAGGAAATGGAAACATTCAGTACTTC
TRBJ2-2 TRBV27 - - CASSLSSLGELFF TGTGCCAGCAGTTTATCGTCTTTGGGGGAGCTGTTTTTT
TRBJ2-3 TRBV21-1 - - CASIAGSLTDTQYF TGTGCCAGCATCGCCGGGAGTCTCACAGATACGCAGTATTTT
TRBJ2-1 TRBV6-4 - - CASSAQQGSYNEQFF TGTGCCAGCAGTGCGCAACAGGGTTCCTACAATGAGCAGTTCTTC
TRBJ1-1 TRBV6-6 - - CASSYLSRENTEAFF TGTGCCAGCAGTTACTTGTCCCGGGAGAACACTGAAGCTTTCTTT
TRBJ2-5 TRBV18 - - CASSPQAQGSETQYF TGTGCCAGCTCACCACAGGCGCAGGGATCGGAGACCCAGTACTTC
TRBJ2-5 TRBV18 - - CASSPPGSQKETQYF TGTGCCAGCTCACCGCCGGGATCCCAAAAAGAGACCCAGTACTTC
TRBJ1-5 TRBV9 few - CASSVEGGPQHF TGTGCCAGCAGCGTAGAAGGGGGACCCCAGCATTTT
TRBJ1-3 TRBV9 few - CASSVDVYSGNTIYF TGTGCCAGCAGCGTAGATGTTTACTCTGGAAACACCATATATTTT
TRBJ2-3 TRBV27 - TRBD1 CASSSRDRETDTQYF TGTGCCAGCAGTTCCCGGGACAGGGAAACAGATACGCAGTATTTT
TRBJ1-1 TRBV19 - TRBD1 CASSHRGNTEAFF TGTGCCAGTAGTCACAGGGGGAACACTGAAGCTTTCTTT
TRBJ1-6 TRBV4-3 - - CASSQVAGLDSPLHF TGCGCCAGCAGCCAGGTGGCGGGACTCGATTCACCCCTCCACTTT
TRBJ1-5 TRBV4-1 - TRBD1 CASSPHTGQINQPQHF TGCGCCAGCAGCCCGCATACGGGACAGATTAATCAGCCCCAGCATTTT
TRBJ1-5 TRBV2 - TRBD1 CASRLTGQGTQPQHF TGTGCCAGCAGGCTCACGGGACAGGGCACTCAGCCCCAGCATTTT
TRBJ2-1 TRBV28 once TRBD2 CASTMGLAGDNEQFF TGTGCCAGCACCATGGGACTAGCGGGAGACAATGAGCAGTTCTTC
TRBJ2-7 TRBV18 - TRBD1 CASSLGQGKYEQYF TGTGCCAGCTCACTTGGACAGGGGAAGTACGAGCAGTACTTC
TRBJ2-1 TRBV5-6 - - CASSSHIGVWFF TGTGCCAGCAGTTCGCATATAGGAGTTTGGTTCTTC
TRBJ2-5 TRBV24-1 - TRBD2 CATSDPGTSGETQYF TGTGCCACCAGTGACCCAGGGACTAGCGGAGAGACCCAGTACTTC
TRBJ2-5 TRBV5-4 once - CASSFAGRKETQYF TGTGCCAGCAGCTTTGCTGGCAGGAAAGAGACCCAGTACTTC
TRBJ1-1 TRBV27 - - CASSSLGGANTEAFF TGTGCCAGCAGTTCCCTCGGAGGCGCCAACACTGAAGCTTTCTTT
TRBJ1-2 TRBV11-2 few - CASSAPRTVNYGYTF TGTGCCAGCAGCGCCCCCAGGACAGTAAACTATGGCTACACCTTC
TRBJ1-6 TRBV6-5 - TRBD1 CASRDRDSPLHF TGTGCCAGCAGGGACAGGGACTCACCCCTCCACTTT
TRBJ2-1 TRBV29-1 - - CSVANSLPNNEQFF TGCAGCGTTGCGAACAGCCTACCCAACAATGAGCAGTTCTTC
TRBJ2-5 TRBV5-1 - - CASNVGVAQETQYF TGCGCCAGCAATGTCGGGGTGGCCCAAGAGACCCAGTACTTC
TRBJ2-7 TRBV27 - - CASSSPTSGNYEQYF TGTGCCAGCAGTTCTCCCACCAGCGGAAACTACGAGCAGTACTTC
TRBJ2-7 TRBV6-5 - - CASNVRGNYEQYF TGTGCCAGTAACGTGAGAGGGAACTACGAGCAGTACTTC
TRBJ1-4 TRBV2 few - CASRVGAGEKLFF TGTGCCAGCAGGGTGGGAGCGGGTGAAAAACTGTTTTTT
TRBJ1-2 TRBV13 once - CASSSRGADYGYTF TGTGCCAGCAGCTCCCGAGGAGCGGACTATGGCTACACCTTC
TRBJ1-6 TRBV5-1 - - CASSLVPGASNSPLHF TGCGCCAGCAGCTTGGTACCAGGGGCCTCTAATTCACCCCTCCACTTT
TRBJ2-7 TRBV6-2/TRBV6-3 - - CASSYSEGPGIAGQYF TGTGCCAGCAGTTACTCTGAGGGTCCGGGAATCGCCGGGCAGTACTTC
TRBJ1-6 TRBV6-5 - - CASSPQDFYNSPLHF TGTGCCAGCAGTCCCCAGGACTTCTATAATTCACCCCTCCACTTT
TRBJ1-5 TRBV19 - TRBD1 CASRLDRRDSNQPQHF TGTGCCAGTAGGTTGGACAGGCGAGATAGCAATCAGCCCCAGCATTTT
TRBJ2-7 TRBV16 - TRBD1 CASSRTGVNEQYF TGTGCCAGCAGCAGAACAGGGGTTAACGAGCAGTACTTC
TRBJ2-7 TRBV6-1 once - CASSELRGSTSYEQYF TGTGCCAGCAGTGAATTGAGAGGATCCACCTCCTACGAGCAGTACTTC
TRBJ2-2 TRBV18 - - CASSPLNSNTGELFF TGTGCCAGCTCACCACTGAACTCGAACACCGGGGAGCTGTTTTTT
TRBJ1-4 TRBV15 - - CATSPTGTLRTDEKLFF TGTGCCACCAGCCCAACAGGGACGCTGAGAACGGATGAAAAACTGTTTTTT
TRBJ2-3 TRBV27 - TRBD2 CASNNGGGPSTDTQYF TGTGCCAGCAATAATGGCGGGGGACCTAGCACAGATACGCAGTATTTT
TRBJ1-6 TRBV7-2 - TRBD1 CASTSTGTGLAPLHF TGTGCCAGCACCTCTACGGGGACAGGGCTAGCTCCCCTCCACTTT
TRBJ2-3 TRBV11-2 - TRBD1 CASSYYRGGTDTQYF TGTGCCAGCAGCTACTACAGGGGTGGGACAGATACGCAGTATTTT
TRBJ2-3 TRBV4-1 - TRBD2 CASSQDRGDSGQYF TGCGCCAGCAGCCAAGATCGGGGGGATTCTGGGCAGTATTTT
TRBJ2-1 TRBV18 - TRBD2 CASSPSIAGGPSNEQFF TGTGCCAGCTCGCCCTCCATAGCGGGAGGGCCTTCTAATGAGCAGTTCTTC
TRBJ2-7 TRBV5-1 - TRBD1 CASSIGQDTYEQYF TGCGCCAGCAGCATAGGACAGGATACCTACGAGCAGTACTTC
TRBJ1-5 TRBV7-6 - TRBD1 CASSLGTGGNQPQHF TGTGCCAGCAGCTTAGGGACAGGGGGCAATCAGCCCCAGCATTTT
TRBJ2-3 TRBV18 - - CASSPLGLGAIGTDTQYF TGTGCCAGCTCACCATTAGGGTTGGGGGCTATCGGCACAGATACGCAGTATTTT
TRBJ2-3 TRBV18 - - CASSSSTDTQYF TGTGCCAGCTCATCAAGCACAGATACGCAGTATTTT
TRBJ1-5 TRBV7-9 - - CASSSLDNSNQPQHF TGTGCCAGCAGCTCCCTGGACAATAGCAATCAGCCCCAGCATTTT
TRBJ1-5 TRBV19 - - CASSISSNQPQHF TGTGCCAGTAGTATCTCGTCCAATCAGCCCCAGCATTTT
TRBJ2-7 TRBV15 - - CATSRDHRSSYEQYF TGTGCCACCAGCAGAGACCACAGGAGCTCCTACGAGCAGTACTTC
TRBJ2-7 TRBV5-6 - TRBD1 CASSGTGSERGYEQYF TGTGCCAGCAGCGGGACAGGTTCCGAAAGGGGCTACGAGCAGTACTTC
TRBJ1-1 TRBV28 - - CATLGATNTEAFF TGTGCCACGCTTGGGGCTACGAACACTGAAGCTTTCTTT